The present entry profiles one T cell receptor beta chain with its context. The CDR3 has 13 residues. Germline values: CDR1 SEHNR, CDR2 FQNEAQ (reference sequence). With 7 bases clipped from V and 4 bases from J, the junction kept 7 bases outside the gene matches. Libraries were prepared by immunoSEQ multiplex PCR; TCRdb keeps only in-frame clonotypes and omits some of them. The data contain more than 250,000 clones, nearly 90% of them seen just once; the ten biggest clones take up about 1.7%. This record comes from a study of blood T cell repertoires in COVID-19. The gene calls are TRBV7-9 and TRBJ2-7; 7 bases map to TRBD1. This receptor was taken from a woman aged 18-29 years with acute COVID-19. The sequenced sample consisted of PBMCs or T cells enriched from blood (not recorded which). The CDR3 region has the DNA TGTGCCAGCACCCCGAGACAGGGTTACGAGCAGTACTTC. Protein sequence: CASTPRQGYEQYF. Full variable domain (rest looked up from reference TRBV7-9 and TRBJ2-7): DTGVSQNPRHKITKRGQNVTFRCDPISEHNRLYWYRQTLGQGPEFLTYFQNEAQLEKSRLLSDRFSAERPKGSFSTLEIQRTEQGDSAMYLCASTPRQGYEQYFGPGTRLTVT.